This T cell receptor (beta chain) originates from a study of blood T cell repertoires in COVID-19. On the study more broadly: The samples span acute and convalescent COVID-19 from the United States, Italy and Spain.

Recruited during active infection, patients (from Seattle) were subsequently followed longitudinally. Trimming at V came to 2 bases and at J to 2 bases, leaving 4 bases not matched to a gene. In germline, CDR1 is ENHRY, CDR2 SYGVKD. The CDR3 totals 16 residues. In the authors' methods: Estimated nucleated cell counts came from reference gene primer amplification. TCRdb keeps only in-frame clones here, not all; method: immunoSEQ multiplex PCR. The V and J calls and the clone size are those of that table, but D and trimming were determined from the DNA. Of more than 300,000 clones in the sample, nearly 90% were seen once.

The V gene is TRBV10-3, the J gene TRBJ2-3, with 10 positions matching TRBD2. This clonotype originated in a woman aged 30 to 39 with COVID-19, enrolled during active disease. Sequencing was carried out using peripheral blood. CDR3 sequence: CAISEIAGGYTDTQYF. DNA of the CDR3: TGTGCCATCAGTGAGATAGCGGGGGGATACACAGATACGCAGTATTTT.